This T cell receptor beta chain comes out of a study of somatic mutations in cytotoxic T cells in rheumatoid arthritis. The CDR3 loop spans 14 amino acids. Per germline, CDR1 SGDLS and CDR2 YYNGEE. Sequencing was performed with immunoSEQ multiplex PCR; in TCRdb, only in-frame clones are kept and a portion is missing. This sample has about 20,000 clones; approximately 87% occur once, and the top ten carry 15%. The chain links TRBV9 to TRBJ2-5; a possible D gene is TRBD1 (6 bases). The J call may be in error: the DNA end matches TRBJ2-7 better. This TCR came from a man aged 40-50 years in good health. The sample comprised CD8+ T cells sorted from blood. The CDR3 DNA follows: TGTGCCAGCAGCGCGACAGGCCAGCCCTACGAGCAGTACTTC. Protein: CASSATGQPYEQYF.